The clone carrying this TCR beta chain was seen once. Its antigen is as yet unknown. The data were produced by immunoSEQ multiplex PCR, yet TCRdb's version contains in-frame clones alone and is incomplete. The data contain approximately 140,000 clones, 89% of them singletons. This sample is drawn from a study of T cell responses to AZD1222 COVID-19 vaccine. Overall study results and limits: Reportedly, nearly half of unique spike TCRs recognized epitopes outside B.1.351/B.1.1.7 mutations. Vaccine-associated CD4 TCRs spanned spike, dominant at 160-218 and 743-854.

The sequence was obtained from an adult in good health. The sequencing used peripheral blood, collected on day 0 of AZD1222 vaccination.

CDR3 amino acids: CASSLLSGGAPETQYF. In DNA form, the CDR3 reads TGTGCCAGCAGCCTGCTTAGCGGGGGGGCCCCGGAGACCCAGTACTTC. This chain connects TRBV4-2 to TRBJ2-5, with TRBD2 identical over 11 bases. This CDR3 contains 16 residues. Germline V gives CDR1 LGHNA, CDR2 YNFKEQ. V gave up 4 bases and J gave up 5 bases; unmatched junction bases: 9.